Shown below are 26 T cell receptor beta chains from a single sample sequenced in a study of T cells after yellow fever vaccination. MiXCR, applied by TCRdb to the 5' RACE reads, yields one record per CDR3 protein. The data hold 130,000 or so distinct CDR3 sequences, with 13% to 15% observed a single time. The source was CD8+ T cells sorted from PBMCs, collected 5 days after the yellow fever booster vaccination. These receptors were collected from a young man who received the YFV17D yellow fever vaccine.

This clonotype showed up many times. The rearrangement joins TRBV18 to TRBJ2-3; D is undetermined. The V end lost 0 bases, the J end lost 1 base, and 14 bases lay between the germline ends. The CDR3 spans 17 residues. The germline V gene has CDR1 KGHSH and CDR2 LQKENI. CDR3 in DNA: TGTGCCAGCTCACCACCTCGTATTGGACGCGGCACAGATACGCAGTATTTT. It specifies CASSPPRIGRGTDTQYF.

The chain has TRBV29-1 and TRBJ2-2; D may be TRBD2 (5 bases). Germline CDR1 is SQVTM and CDR2 is ANQGSEA. The CDR3 extends over 16 amino acids. The ends were cut back, 6 bases at V and 2 bases at J, with 19 bases in the middle. CDR3 nucleotide sequence: TGCAGCGTCCCCGGCGATGCGGGCCCTAACACCGGGGAGCTGTTTTTT. Translation: CSVPGDAGPNTGELFF.

The V call is TRBV7-8, the J call TRBJ2-1; 12 bases line up with TRBD2. The length of the CDR3 is 15 residues. V shed 2 bases, J shed 7 bases, and the junction held 3 bases outside the gene matches. Germline V gene lookup returns CDR1 SGHVS and CDR2 FQNEAQ. The DNA of the CDR3 is TGTGCCAGCAGCTTACTAGCGGGGGGGAAAAATGAGCAGTTCTTC. Protein product: CASSLLAGGKNEQFF. The whole variable domain, remainder taken from reference TRBV7-8 and TRBJ2-1, is GAGVSQSPRYKVAKRGQDVALRCDPISGHVSLFWYQQALGQGPEFLTYFQNEAQLDKSGLPSDRFFAERPEGSVSTLKIQRTQQEDSAVYLCASSLLAGGKNEQFFGPGTRLTVL.

This clonotype appeared a few times. The V call is TRBV11-3, the J call TRBJ2-3; the D gene could be TRBD1 or TRBD2 (5 bases each). Trimming removed 8 bases from V and 5 bases from J, with 11 bases in between. The CDR3 length is 12 residues. Germline assignment: CDR1 SGHNT and CDR2 YENEEA. DNA for the CDR3: TGTGCCAGCGAAGGGGCGGGAGATACGCAGTATTTT. It encodes CASEGAGDTQYF. The variable domain in full, with the rest retrieved from reference TRBV11-3 and TRBJ2-3, is EAGVVQSPRYKIIEKKQPVAFWCNPISGHNTLYWYLQNLGQGPELLIRYENEEAVDDSQLPKDRFSAERLKGVDSTLKIQPAELGDSAVYLCASEGAGDTQYFGPGTRLTVL.

Ten or more counts support this clonotype. V usage is TRBV30 and J usage is TRBJ2-3; D is perhaps TRBD2 (5 bases). V lost 8 bases to trimming and J lost 0 bases, with 18 bases between them. The length of the CDR3 is 15 residues. Germline V gene sequence: CDR1 GTSNPN, CDR2 SVGIG (reference sequence). This CDR3 is CAHRPEGSSTDTQYF. Here the CDR3 DNA reads TGTGCCCACCGGCCGGAAGGGAGCAGCACAGATACGCAGTATTTT.

The J gene is TRBJ1-2, the V gene TRBV12-3 or TRBV12-4; D is perhaps TRBD1 (5 bases). The CDR3 has 13 residues. The germline V and J ends were trimmed by 5 bases and 8 bases, with 15 bases remaining between them. For the CDR3, the DNA is TGTGCCAGCAGTCACAGGTTAAAGTGGGGCTACACCTTC. The encoded protein is CASSHRLKWGYTF.

This clonotype was seen repeatedly, ten times or more. The rearrangement links TRBV29-1 to TRBJ2-2; D is undetermined. The germline V gene encodes CDR1 SQVTM and CDR2 ANQGSEA. The V end was cut by 3 bases, the J end by 1 base, with 6 bases between. The length of the CDR3 is 13 residues. CDR3 residues: CSVDLLNTGELFF. CDR3 nucleotide sequence: TGCAGCGTTGACCTCCTGAACACCGGGGAGCTGTTTTTT.

This clonotype appeared a few times. The CDR3, as DNA: TGTGCCAGTAGTATAACGGGGAGCTCCTACGAGCAGTACGTC. It encodes CASSITGSSYEQYV. The V gene is TRBV19, the J gene TRBJ2-7; D perhaps matches TRBD2 (5 bases). Per germline, CDR1 LNHDA and CDR2 SQIVND (reference sequence). Trimming took 2 bases from V and 0 from J, leaving 8 bases between them. The CDR3 covers 14 residues.

The gene calls are TRBV10-3 and TRBJ2-3, with 10 bases matching TRBD1. Germline V gives CDR1 ENHRY, CDR2 SYGVKD. Losses at the gene ends were 8 bases for V and 3 bases for J; bases not matched to a gene: 5. This CDR3 spans 14 amino acids. CDR3 DNA sequence: TGTGCCATCCGGGACAGGGGTGAGACAGATACGCAGTATTTT. As protein: CAIRDRGETDTQYF.

The chain links TRBV7-3 to TRBJ1-1; possible D gene TRBD1, 5 bases. V shed 2 bases and J shed 5 bases, with 15 bases lying between them. The length of the CDR3 is 15 residues. Germline CDR1 and CDR2: SGHTA and FQGTGA. The CDR3 sequence is CASSLSPGMRTEAFF. The CDR3 bases are TGTGCCAGCAGCTTATCCCCAGGGATGAGGACTGAAGCTTTCTTT.

The V gene is TRBV29-1, the J gene TRBJ1-2, with D possibly TRBD1 on 5 matching bases. The germline CDR1 and CDR2 sequences are SQVTM and ANQGSEA. CDR3 size: 12 residues. The V end was cut by 6 bases, the J end by 3 bases, with 11 bases between. CDR3 amino acids: CSVRRGYYGYTF. The CDR3 nucleotides are TGCAGCGTCCGAAGGGGTTACTATGGCTACACCTTC.

This chain links TRBV29-1 with TRBJ2-3; D gene unclear. CDR1 and CDR2 from the germline V gene are SQVTM and ANQGSEA. CDR3 length: 13 amino acids. The V and J ends lost 2 bases and 5 bases respectively, with 11 bases between them. CDR3 sequence (DNA): TGCAGCGTTGAATTGATTCCTGGAGATACGCAGTATTTT. It yields the protein CSVELIPGDTQYF.

This clonotype came up a few times. The gene calls are TRBV9 and TRBJ2-1; D is tentatively TRBD1 or TRBD2 (6 bases each). In germline, CDR1 is SGDLS, CDR2 YYNGEE. Trimming stripped 4 bases from V and 3 bases from J, with 14 bases between. The CDR3 covers 15 residues. The CDR3 protein is CASSPGGGFYNEQFF. CDR3 sequence (DNA): TGTGCCAGCAGCCCCGGAGGGGGATTCTACAATGAGCAGTTCTTC.

The chain combines TRBV7-6 with TRBJ2-2, with 7 positions matching TRBD2. CDR1 and CDR2 (germline): SGHVS, FNYEAQ. The CDR3 has 14 residues. The V gene end was trimmed by 5 bases and the J gene end by 4 bases; junction bases not matched to a gene: 4. CDR3 sequence reads: CASSPGGPTGELFF. Here the CDR3 DNA reads TGTGCCAGCAGCCCGGGGGGTCCCACCGGGGAGCTGTTTTTT.

The chain links TRBV4-1 to TRBJ2-2; D is undetermined. CDR3 length: 14 residues. CDR1 and CDR2 (germline): MGHRA, YSYEKL. With 1 base removed from V and 0 bases from J, the gap between germline ends came to 3 bases. In DNA, the CDR3 is TGCGCCAGCAGCCAAGCGCCGAACACCGGGGAGCTGTTTTTT. This translates into CASSQAPNTGELFF.

This clonotype was seen a handful of times. The chain joins TRBV20-1 to TRBJ1-2, with a tentative D call TRBD1 (6 bases). V dropped 0 bases and J dropped 9 bases, with 26 bases sitting between them. The CDR3 is 17 residues long. Germline-derived CDR1 and CDR2 are DFQATT and SNEGSKA (reference sequence). CDR3 loop: CSARDPGGQGSPGRYTF. The CDR3 DNA follows: TGCAGTGCTAGAGACCCCGGGGGGCAGGGAAGTCCCGGGCGCTACACCTTC.

This clonotype was seen only a few times. V is TRBV6-6 and J is TRBJ2-1; D not certain. CDR3 size: 12 residues. CDR1 and CDR2 from the germline V gene are MNHNY and SVGAGI (reference sequence). V lost 0 bases, J lost 13 bases, and 10 bases lay in between. For the CDR3, the DNA is TGTGCCAGCAGTTACTCGAACCCTGTTCAGTTCTTC. Translated, it gives CASSYSNPVQFF.

This clonotype was seen more than once but under ten times. V usage is TRBV12-3 or TRBV12-4 and J usage is TRBJ2-7, with TRBD2 as a possible D gene (5 bases). CDR3 size: 14 residues. Trimming removed 5 bases from V and 2 bases from J, with 13 bases in between. CDR3 sequence (DNA): TGTGCCAGCAGTAACTTCGAGCGGACCTACGAGCAGTACTTC. This sequence encodes CASSNFERTYEQYF.

This clonotype has only a few counts. This chain links TRBV10-3 with TRBJ2-2; D unclear. Germline V lookup: CDR1 ENHRY, CDR2 SYGVKD. The CDR3 consists of 15 residues. V was clipped by 0 bases and J by 1 base, with 6 bases between them. CDR3 nucleotide sequence: TGTGCCATCAGTGAGTCGGGGAAGAACACCGGGGAGCTGTTTTTT. Its translation is CAISESGKNTGELFF.

This chain uses TRBV7-2 with TRBJ2-7, with D perhaps being TRBD1 or TRBD2 (5 bases each). CDR1 and CDR2 (germline): SGHTA, FQGNSA. Trimming removed 2 bases from V and 6 bases from J, with 14 bases in between. This CDR3 contains 14 residues. This CDR3 reads CASSLWLGGGEQYV. The CDR3 region has the DNA TGTGCCAGCAGCTTATGGCTCGGTGGGGGCGAGCAGTACGTC.

In its sample, this clonotype was seen a few times. The genes are TRBV7-3 and TRBJ2-1, with D perhaps matching TRBD2 (5 bases). The CDR3 spans 13 residues. Trimming removed 3 bases from V and 5 bases from J, with 8 bases in between. Germline values: CDR1 SGHTA, CDR2 FQGTGA. The CDR3 protein is CASSFEGNNEQFF. The CDR3, as DNA: TGTGCCAGCAGCTTCGAGGGAAACAATGAGCAGTTCTTC.

The count of this clonotype is one. J is TRBJ1-3 and V is TRBV6-6; D gene ambiguous. V was pared by 1 base and J by 4 bases, with 8 bases between. Germline assignment: CDR1 MNHNY and CDR2 SVGAGI (reference sequence). The CDR3 is 14 residues long. The CDR3 DNA sequence: TGTGCCAGCAGTTACTGGATATCAGGAAACACCATATATTTT. Protein product: CASSYWISGNTIYF.

In this sample, this clonotype turned up many times. The chain couples TRBV5-6 to TRBJ2-7; a possible D gene is TRBD1 (6 bases). Germline CDR1 reads SGHDT; CDR2 reads YYEEEE. The CDR3 has 13 residues. V dropped 3 bases and J dropped 1 base, with 8 bases sitting between them. In DNA form, the CDR3 reads TGTGCCAGCAGCTACAGGGATTCCTACGAGCAGTACGTC. Its translation is CASSYRDSYEQYV.

In its sample, this clonotype was seen a few times. The V call is TRBV6-5, the J call TRBJ1-2; a weak D match, TRBD1 (5 bases). The germline CDR1 and CDR2 sequences are MNHEY and SVGAGI. Between the trimmed V and J ends, which lost 2 bases and 3 bases, there was a span of 16 bases. This CDR3 region has 16 residues. CDR3 sequence reads: CASSYDGRDPYYGYTF. The CDR3, as DNA: TGTGCCAGCAGTTACGATGGGAGGGACCCCTACTATGGCTACACCTTC.

This clonotype was found many times. The chain uses TRBV2 and TRBJ2-7; D not certain. The CDR3 spans 12 residues. CDR1 and CDR2 (germline): SNHLY, FYNNEI. V lost 6 bases to trimming and J lost 2 bases, with 8 bases between them. The CDR3 reads CASRRSPYEQYV. The CDR3 DNA reads TGTGCCAGCAGACGTTCCCCCTACGAGCAGTACGTC.

This clonotype was seen a few times. The rearrangement joins TRBV10-3 to TRBJ1-2; D remains unclear. With 3 bases removed from V and 2 bases from J, the gap between germline ends came to 13 bases. This CDR3 has 15 amino acids. Germline assignment: CDR1 ENHRY and CDR2 SYGVKD. The CDR3 coding sequence is TGTGCCATCAGTGAAATTATGCGAAGGAACTATGGCTACACCTTC. Amino acid sequence: CAISEIMRRNYGYTF.